A single sample gave rise to the 6 T cell receptor beta chains below, sequenced in a study of T cell responses to AZD1222 COVID-19 vaccine listed by TCRdb under 2021. The library was obtained by the immunoSEQ multiplex PCR assay. What TCRdb holds here is the immuneACCESS table cut down to in-frame rearrangements. Part of the clones is not present; checked against another copy, under half of the missing clones reflect an unresolved V gene, and the others are unexplained. This sample lists just over 150,000 clones; around nine tenths were detected once. The ten most abundant clones make up roughly 1.9% of the sample. Explained via the paper, the time point label denotes: baseline before first vaccination. This specimen was peripheral blood, taken on day 0 of AZD1222 vaccination. These receptors were obtained from an adult in good health.

The genes are TRBV6-5 and TRBJ2-2; D not certain. Per the germline V gene, CDR1 is MNHEY and CDR2 is SVGAGI. The CDR3 length is 15 residues. The ends were cut back, 0 bases at V and 3 bases at J, with 8 bases in the middle. The CDR3 spells CASSYSHRHTGELFF. The CDR3 coding sequence is TGTGCCAGCAGTTACTCTCACAGACACACCGGGGAGCTGTTTTTT.

This chain uses TRBV19 with TRBJ2-1; D call uncertain. Trimming stripped 1 base from V and 9 bases from J, with 10 bases between. The length of the CDR3 is 13 residues. Germline V gives CDR1 LNHDA, CDR2 SQIVND (reference sequence). The CDR3 nucleotides are TGTGCCAGTAGTATAGGCCATAGCTTTGAGCAGTTCTTC. It translates to CASSIGHSFEQFF.

The gene calls are TRBV10-3 and TRBJ2-2; 7 bases agree with TRBD2. This CDR3 has 19 residues. V lost 4 bases, J lost 0 bases, and 14 bases stayed unmatched. CDR1 ENHRY and CDR2 SYGVKD come from the germline V gene. The DNA for the CDR3 is TGTGCCATCAGTGGGTTTGACGGGGAGGGGTTCGCGAACACCGGGGAGCTGTTTTTT. This sequence encodes CAISGFDGEGFANTGELFF.

A single count supports this clone. The chain carries TRBV7-2 and TRBJ2-7; a weak D match, TRBD2 (6 bases). The CDR3 loop spans 14 amino acids. The V gene lost 4 bases and the J gene lost 0 bases, with 10 bases spanning the gap. The germline CDR1 and CDR2 sequences are SGHTA and FQGNSA. CDR3 nucleotides: TGTGCCAGCAGCTACCGGGAGAGCTCCTACGAGCAGTACTTC. Encoded protein: CASSYRESSYEQYF.

The genes are TRBV20-1 and TRBJ1-1; D is uncertain. Germline V CDR1 and CDR2: DFQATT, SNEGSKA (reference sequence). Trimming took off 3 bases at V and 7 bases at J, with 9 bases between the two ends. The length of the CDR3 is 11 residues. CDR3 DNA: TGCAGTGCTAGTGTTGCAATTGAAGCTTTCTTT. Protein: CSASVAIEAFF.

J is TRBJ1-5 and V is TRBV7-2; no definite D call. V shed 2 bases and J shed 1 base, with 3 bases lying between them. Germline CDR1 and CDR2: SGHTA and FQGNSA. The CDR3 runs 13 residues. Written as DNA, the CDR3 is TGTGCCAGCAGCTTACGGAGCAATCAGCCCCAGCATTTT. Its protein is CASSLRSNQPQHF.